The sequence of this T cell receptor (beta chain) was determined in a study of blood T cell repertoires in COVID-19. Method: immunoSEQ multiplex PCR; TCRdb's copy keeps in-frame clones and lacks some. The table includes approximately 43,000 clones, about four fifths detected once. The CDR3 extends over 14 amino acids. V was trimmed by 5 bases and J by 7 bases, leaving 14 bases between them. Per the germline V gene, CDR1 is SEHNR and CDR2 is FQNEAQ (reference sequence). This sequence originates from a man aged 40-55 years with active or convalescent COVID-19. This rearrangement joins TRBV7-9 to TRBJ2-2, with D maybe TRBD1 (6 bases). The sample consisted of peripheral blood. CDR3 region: CASSRDTPGGELFF. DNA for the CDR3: TGTGCCAGCAGCCGGGACACCCCCGGCGGGGAGCTGTTTTTT. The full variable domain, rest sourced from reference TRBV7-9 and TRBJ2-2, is DTGVSQNPRHKITKRGQNVTFRCDPISEHNRLYWYRQTLGQGPEFLTYFQNEAQLEKSRLLSDRFSAERPKGSFSTLEIQRTEQGDSAMYLCASSRDTPGGELFFGEGSRLTVL.